The 21 T cell receptor beta chains below all came from one sample that was sequenced in a study of PD-1 blockade in mismatch repair-deficient tumors (dated by TCRdb to between 2016 and 2019). The method was the immunoSEQ multiplex PCR assay. TCRdb carries this immuneACCESS record with in-frame sequences only. Its versions omit some clonotypes, under half of them owing to an unresolved V gene in the studies checked, with the rest unexplained. The sample includes some 120,000 clones, with 65% to 80% observed a single time. The ten largest make up about 5.1% of the sample. The sample was peripheral blood, taken just over 59 weeks after starting pembrolizumab. All receptors come from an adult with mismatch repair-deficient cancer.

The V call is TRBV6-5, the J call TRBJ2-5, with D unresolved. The V end was cut by 9 bases, the J end by 5 bases, with 10 bases between. Germline V gene sequence: CDR1 MNHEY, CDR2 SVGAGI. There are 11 residues in the CDR3. CDR3 coding DNA: TGTGCCAGTAACAACCTGGAGACCCAGTACTTC. Its protein product is CASNNLETQYF.

This clone was seen just once. The chain couples TRBV28 to TRBJ1-2; maybe TRBD1 (5 bases). CDR1 is MDHEN, CDR2 SYDVKM, per germline. This CDR3 has 12 amino acids. V was shortened by 5 bases and J by 12 bases, with 16 bases between the two germline ends. The CDR3 DNA sequence: TGTGCCAGCAGTGAACCTCCAGGGCCCCACACCTTC. It specifies CASSEPPGPHTF.

The chain links TRBV4-2 to TRBJ2-7, with 10 bases fitting TRBD1. V was pared by 0 bases and J by 8 bases, with 10 bases of the junction left unmatched. CDR3 length: 16 amino acids. Germline-derived CDR1 and CDR2 are LGHNA and YNFKEQ. CDR3 loop: CASSQEVGTGERKQYF. The DNA for the CDR3 is TGTGCCAGCAGCCAAGAAGTGGGGACAGGGGAGAGAAAGCAGTACTTC.

This chain connects TRBV5-4 to TRBJ2-3; 8 bases line up with TRBD2. Losses at the gene ends were 2 bases for V and 3 bases for J; bases not matched to a gene: 8. Per germline, CDR1 SGHNT and CDR2 YYREEE (reference sequence). The CDR3 is 16 residues long. The CDR3 DNA reads TGTGCCAGCAGCTTCAAGCGGGAGAGGGGGACAGATACGCAGTATTTT. It is translated as CASSFKRERGTDTQYF. Variable domain in full (rest from reference TRBV5-4 and TRBJ2-3): ETGVTQSPTHLIKTRGQQVTLRCSSQSGHNTVSWYQQALGQGPQFIFQYYREEENGRGNFPPRFSGLQFPNYSSELNVNALELDDSALYLCASSFKRERGTDTQYFGPGTRLTVL.

J is TRBJ2-5 and V is TRBV10-1, with TRBD1 matching over 7 bases. Looked up from germline, CDR1 is WNHNN and CDR2 is SYGVQD (reference sequence). The CDR3 totals 13 residues. After removal of 6 bases from V and 7 bases from J, the junction contained 8 bases not matched to a gene. The CDR3: CASSTGATGTQYF. CDR3 nucleotide sequence: TGCGCCAGCAGCACAGGGGCCACGGGGACCCAGTACTTC.

The chain joins TRBV18 to TRBJ2-1; 8 nucleotides line up with TRBD1. This CDR3 region has 15 residues. From germline, CDR1 is KGHSH and CDR2 LQKENI. V dropped 4 bases and J dropped 3; count of bases not matched to a gene: 5. The CDR3 spells CASSQAGGYYNEQFF. CDR3 DNA: TGTGCCAGCTCACAGGCAGGGGGCTACTACAATGAGCAGTTCTTC.

This chain joins TRBV11-2 and TRBJ2-7, with D perhaps matching TRBD2 (6 bases). The V end lost 0 bases, the J end lost 7 bases, and 19 bases lay between the germline ends. Per germline, CDR1 SGHAT and CDR2 FQNNGV. The CDR3 is 16 amino acids. The DNA for the CDR3 is TGTGCCAGCAGCTTAGATATAGGCGGGGCCGCTGGGGAGCAGTACTTC. Translating it yields CASSLDIGGAAGEQYF.

DNA for the CDR3: TGCGCCAGCAGCTTGGACTTACTGGATGGCTACACCTTC. Translating it yields CASSLDLLDGYTF. The rearrangement uses TRBV5-1 and TRBJ1-2; D is uncertain. CDR1 and CDR2 from the germline V gene are SGHRS and YFSETQ. The CDR3 is 13 amino acids. The V and J ends lost 0 bases and 6 bases respectively, with 9 bases between them.

The V gene is TRBV7-3, the J gene TRBJ2-3, with a weak D call TRBD2 (5 bases). CDR1 and CDR2 (germline): SGHTA, FQGTGA. The V end was cut by 4 bases, the J end by 2 bases, with 10 bases between. The CDR3 totals 14 residues. CDR3 sequence (DNA): TGTGCCAGCAGCTCCGCGACTAACACAGATACGCAGTATTTT. Encoded protein: CASSSATNTDTQYF.

CDR3 amino acids: CASSLVGTEANYGYTF. CDR3 nucleotide sequence: TGTGCCAGCAGCTTAGTAGGGACCGAAGCTAACTATGGCTACACCTTC. The J gene is TRBJ1-2, the V gene TRBV11-2; tentative D call: TRBD1 (5 bases). The CDR3 consists of 16 residues. Germline assignment: CDR1 SGHAT and CDR2 FQNNGV. V lost 1 base and J 0 bases, leaving 12 bases between the germline ends.

V gene TRBV10-3 combines with J gene TRBJ1-2; a possible D gene is TRBD1 (6 bases). Between the trimmed V and J ends, which lost 0 bases and 5 bases, there was a span of 13 bases. The CDR3 covers 15 residues. The V gene's germline CDR1 is ENHRY and CDR2 SYGVKD. For the CDR3, the DNA is TGTGCCATCAGTGAGTCCGGGACACCCTATTATGGCTACACCTTC. Amino acid sequence: CAISESGTPYYGYTF.

The V gene is TRBV4-2, the J gene TRBJ2-7, with D possibly being TRBD2 (5 bases). The CDR3 spans 12 residues. Germline-derived CDR1 and CDR2 are LGHNA and YNFKEQ. V lost 1 base and J 6 bases, leaving 7 bases between the germline ends. The CDR3 loop reads CASSQGGLEQYF. The CDR3 DNA sequence: TGTGCCAGCAGCCAAGGAGGGCTCGAGCAGTACTTC.

The chain carries TRBV19 and TRBJ1-5; D unresolved. Germline assignment: CDR1 LNHDA and CDR2 SQIVND (reference sequence). V was pared by 4 bases and J by 0 bases, with 10 bases between. The CDR3 extends over 15 amino acids. In nucleotides, the CDR3 is TGTGCCAGTAGTACCCCCGGGTATAGCAATCAGCCCCAGCATTTT. It is translated as CASSTPGYSNQPQHF.

V is TRBV5-1 and J is TRBJ1-1; weak D call: TRBD1 (5 bases). Germline CDR1 and CDR2: SGHRS and YFSETQ. The CDR3 sequence is 15 residues long. V was clipped by 5 bases and J by 1 base, with 15 bases between them. CDR3 sequence: CASSSKGSANTEAFF. CDR3 coding DNA: TGCGCCAGCAGTAGTAAGGGGTCGGCGAACACTGAAGCTTTCTTT.

V gene TRBV7-2 combines with J gene TRBJ1-2; D gene ambiguous. There are 14 residues in the CDR3. V gave up 4 bases and J gave up 2 bases, with 11 bases separating them. CDR1 and CDR2 from the germline V gene are SGHTA and FQGNSA. CDR3 loop: CASSSRVVNYGYTF. In DNA form, the CDR3 reads TGTGCCAGCAGCTCGCGGGTAGTAAACTATGGCTACACCTTC.

V and J are TRBV6-5 and TRBJ2-7; D possibly matches TRBD1 or TRBD2 (5 bases each). This CDR3 comprises 15 residues. V dropped 6 bases and J dropped 3 bases, with 18 bases sitting between them. In germline, CDR1 is MNHEY, CDR2 SVGAGI. CDR3 loop: CASSIYRDPDYEQYF. The CDR3 nucleotides are TGTGCCAGCAGCATCTACCGGGACCCAGACTACGAGCAGTACTTC.

The V and J genes are TRBV2 and TRBJ1-1; D gene unclear. The CDR3 spans 15 residues. Trimming cost V 6 bases and J 13 bases, with 27 bases left between them. CDR1 is SNHLY and CDR2 is FYNNEI in the germline V gene. CDR3 amino acids: CASRIRARMNPGGFF. Written as DNA, the CDR3 is TGTGCCAGCAGGATCCGGGCCAGGATGAACCCTGGTGGTTTCTTT.

The chain carries TRBV7-9 and TRBJ2-7; the D is unclear. Trimming removed 3 bases from V and 1 base from J, with 7 bases in between. Germline loops: CDR1 SEHNR, CDR2 FQNEAQ (reference sequence). CDR3 length equals 13 residues. CDR3 residues: CASSFTQSYEQYF. The CDR3 coding sequence is TGTGCCAGCAGCTTTACACAGTCCTACGAGCAGTACTTC.

The chain recombines TRBV4-3 with TRBJ2-1, with 9 positions matching TRBD2. This CDR3 region has 16 residues. Looked up from germline, CDR1 is LGHNA and CDR2 is YSLEER. Trimming removed 0 bases from V and 8 bases from J; junction bases left unmatched: 8. The CDR3 DNA reads as TGCGCCAGCAGCCAAGATTCTAGCGGGGCCAGCTATGAGCAGTTCTTC. This sequence encodes CASSQDSSGASYEQFF.

V and J are TRBV18 and TRBJ2-7; possibly TRBD2 for D (6 bases). V lost 6 bases and J lost 7, with 22 bases in between. The CDR3 extends over 15 amino acids. Germline loops: CDR1 KGHSH, CDR2 LQKENI. The CDR3 loop is CASSPPTGGTDEQYF. The CDR3 coding sequence is TGTGCCAGCTCGCCGCCAACCGGGGGAACGGATGAGCAGTACTTC.

The chain employs TRBV6-5 and TRBJ2-3; D perhaps matches TRBD1 (6 bases). Trimming pared 10 bases from V and 0 bases from J, leaving 17 bases between. Germline V CDR1 and CDR2: MNHEY, SVGAGI. The CDR3 covers 15 residues. CDR3 DNA sequence: TGTGCCACCAAGCGAGGGGACATGAGCACAGATACGCAGTATTTT. Residues: CATKRGDMSTDTQYF.